This T cell receptor (beta chain) stems from a study of T cells after yellow fever vaccination. Study information: Where fractions had low cell numbers, libraries were prepared from them with the SMART-Seq v4 Ultra Low Input RNA kit. Study results and caveats: Re-detected after boosting: most primary clones, more than 95% of CD4 and about 85% of CD8. Researchers noted that a small share of clonotypes showed up in both CD4 and CD8 compartments.

This clonotype was seen at least ten times. Production of TCR cDNA was by 5'RACE template switching, which also added a universal primer site and UMIs. TCRdb re-called the 5' RACE reads through MiXCR, storing one row per CDR3 protein. The top ten clones hold approximately 16% of a sample with around 47,000 distinct CDR3 sequences, roughly 6.4% of them seen once. Trimming took 1 base from V and 3 from J; bases not matched to a gene: 2. CDR3 size: 16 residues. CDR1 SEHNR and CDR2 FQNEAQ come from the germline V gene (reference sequence). V gene TRBV7-9 combines with J gene TRBJ2-3; TRBD2 agrees at 12 bases. The TCR was taken from a man aged 30 to 45 who received the YFV17D yellow fever vaccine. The specimen comprised CD8+ T cells not binding an NS4B(214-222) dextramer, sorted from PBMCs, sampled 45 days after the yellow fever booster vaccination. CDR3 bases: TGTGCCAGCAGCTTAGGACTAGCGGGAGCAACAGATACGCAGTATTTT. Residues: CASSLGLAGATDTQYF. The full variable domain, with the rest looked up from reference TRBV7-9 and TRBJ2-3, is DTGVSQNPRHKITKRGQNVTFRCDPISEHNRLYWYRQTLGQGPEFLTYFQNEAQLEKSRLLSDRFSAERPKGSFSTLEIQRTEQGDSAMYLCASSLGLAGATDTQYFGPGTRLTVL.